This TCR beta chain was sequenced for a study of T cell changes during pregnancy in multiple sclerosis. The CDR3 runs 14 residues. Trimming stripped 4 bases from V and 0 bases from J, with 7 bases between. CDR1 and CDR2 (germline): SEHNR, FQNEAQ (reference sequence). This clone has only a few counts. Profiling relied on immunoSEQ multiplex PCR, and the TCRdb table lists in-frame clones only, not all of them. This table holds roughly 38,000 clones, 90% found once. Sequencing used CD8+ T cells from peripheral blood mononuclear cells, obtained in the first trimester of pregnancy. J is TRBJ1-5 and V is TRBV7-9; D is unresolved. The clonotype was recovered from a female donor with multiple sclerosis, enrolled in a pregnancy study. The CDR3 is CASSYTDSNQPQHF. In DNA form, the CDR3 reads TGTGCCAGCAGCTACACAGATAGCAATCAGCCCCAGCATTTT.